This T cell receptor beta chain was observed in a study of blood T cell repertoires in COVID-19. Sequencing used immunoSEQ multiplex PCR; TCRdb keeps in-frame clones, though not all of them. In the table there are about 170,000 clones, around 86% of which are singletons. Trimming shortened V by 0 bases and J by 3 bases, and 5 bases separated the two germline ends. CDR3 length: 14 residues. The germline V gene encodes CDR1 LGHNA and CDR2 YSLEER. This chain connects TRBV4-3 to TRBJ2-2; D remains ambiguous. This sequence was found in a woman aged 80 or older with COVID-19, enrolled during active disease. Material: peripheral blood. The CDR3 here is CASSQEIDTGELFF. CDR3 bases: TGCGCCAGCAGCCAAGAAATCGACACCGGGGAGCTGTTTTTT.